A single T cell receptor beta chain is shown here with its context. What it binds is unknown. The CDR3 has 15 amino acids. CDR1 is MNHEY, CDR2 SVGAGI, per germline. V lost 5 bases to trimming and J lost 7 bases, with 15 bases between them. This entry is derived from a study of graft-versus-host responses after intestinal transplantation. Study-wide background: Transplantation in recipients was multivisceral, liver-intestinal, or isolated intestinal. Every one of the recipients received anti-thymocyte globulin induction and afterwards took tacrolimus and steroids for 3 to 4 years.

Study conclusions and caveats: Patients who carried graft-donor T cell macrochimerism also had high graft-versus-host to host-versus-graft clonal ratios in their allografts.

TCRdb keeps only in-frame clones here, not all; method: immunoSEQ multiplex PCR. The sample has some 100,000 clones; more than 75% are singletons. The V and J genes are TRBV6-5 and TRBJ1-6; TRBD1 is a possible D gene (6 bases). Sample: unstimulated CD4+ T cells sorted from spleen or lymph node cells, taken before transplant. This clonotype was obtained from a human donor who was the organ donor for an intestinal transplant. CDR3 in amino acids: CASSGIGGPNSPLHF. CDR3 in DNA: TGTGCCAGCAGTGGCATCGGGGGCCCAAATTCACCCCTCCACTTT.